One and the same sample provided the 24 T cell receptor beta chains below, sequenced in a study of blood T cell repertoires in COVID-19. Sequenced by immunoSEQ multiplex PCR; TCRdb stores in-frame clones only, minus some. The profile shows about 320,000 clones, about four fifths of them singletons. Sequencing input: peripheral blood. The receptors here all came from a woman between 50 and 59 years old with acute or convalescent COVID-19.

V and J are TRBV5-1 and TRBJ2-3; 7 bases are a match to TRBD2. The CDR3 is made up of 15 amino acids. The V gene end was trimmed by 6 bases and the J gene end by 1 base; junction bases not matched to a gene: 8. The germline CDR1 and CDR2 sequences are SGHRS and YFSETQ. The CDR3 region has the DNA TGCGCCAGCAAAGAGAGCGGGATCGGCACAGATACGCAGTATTTT. This gives the protein CASKESGIGTDTQYF.

The V call is TRBV25-1, the J call TRBJ2-2; tentative D call: TRBD2 (5 bases). Germline V CDR1 and CDR2: MGHDK, SYGVNS. Trimming removed 5 bases at V and 0 bases at J, with 16 bases between. The CDR3 loop spans 17 amino acids. For the CDR3, the DNA is TGTGCCAGCAGTCCAGTAGGAGGCAGAGCGAACACCGGGGAGCTGTTTTTT. It yields the protein CASSPVGGRANTGELFF.

The chain is built from TRBV14 and TRBJ2-2, with D uncertain. Germline V CDR1 and CDR2: SGHDN, FVKESK. The CDR3 has 16 amino acids. V lost 6 bases and J 0 bases, leaving 14 bases between the germline ends. CDR3 nucleotides: TGTGCCAGCAGTCACCAAGTAGAGGCGAACACCGGGGAGCTGTTTTTT. This encodes CASSHQVEANTGELFF. Combining the CDR3 with reference TRBV14 and TRBJ2-2 gives the whole variable domain EAGVTQFPSHSVIEKGQTVTLRCDPISGHDNLYWYRRVMGKEIKFLLHFVKESKQDESGMPNNRFLAERTGGTYSTLKVQPAELEDSGVYFCASSHQVEANTGELFFGEGSRLTVL.

The chain has TRBV19 and TRBJ1-1; weak D call: TRBD1 (5 bases). The CDR3 is 16 amino acids. Trimming took 7 bases from V and 3 from J, leaving 21 bases between them. Germline V gene data show CDR1 as LNHDA and CDR2 as SQIVND (reference sequence). The CDR3, as DNA: TGTGCCAGTAAGCCCGGCTGGGCGGGGCTTGACACTGAAGCTTTCTTT. Translation: CASKPGWAGLDTEAFF.

This rearrangement joins TRBV5-1 to TRBJ2-1, with D tentatively TRBD1 (6 bases). This CDR3 spans 15 amino acids. Germline CDR1 is SGHRS and CDR2 is YFSETQ. Trimming left V 0 bases short and J 1 base short, with 8 bases between. The CDR3 loop is CASSLEGVSYNEQFF. The CDR3 region has the DNA TGCGCCAGCAGCTTGGAGGGGGTTTCCTACAATGAGCAGTTCTTC. Combining the CDR3 with reference TRBV5-1 and TRBJ2-1 gives the whole variable domain KAGVTQTPRYLIKTRGQQVTLSCSPISGHRSVSWYQQTPGQGLQFLFEYFSETQRNKGNFPGRFSGRQFSNSRSEMNVSTLELGDSALYLCASSLEGVSYNEQFFGPGTRLTVL.

J is TRBJ2-2 and V is TRBV10-1; TRBD2 matches 9 bases. The CDR3 extends over 20 amino acids. Germline-derived CDR1 and CDR2 are WNHNN and SYGVQD (reference sequence). Trimming cost V 1 base and J 2 bases; bases outside gene matches: 14. The CDR3 nucleotides are TGCGCCAGCAGTGAGTGGACAGTTCGACGACTAGCGGATAACACCGGGGAGCTGTTTTTT. Its protein is CASSEWTVRRLADNTGELFF.

The gene calls are TRBV30 and TRBJ1-2, with D uncertain. Germline lookup yields CDR1 GTSNPN and CDR2 SVGIG (reference sequence). Trimming took 3 bases from V and 4 from J, leaving 15 bases between them. CDR3 length: 14 amino acids. Here the CDR3 reads CAWSPRLETYGYTF. The CDR3 DNA sequence: TGTGCCTGGAGCCCACGTCTGGAGACCTATGGCTACACCTTC. Filled out from reference TRBV30 and TRBJ1-2, the complete variable domain reads SQTIHQWPATLVQPVGSPLSLECTVEGTSNPNLYWYRQAAGRGLQLLFYSVGIGQISSEVPQNLSASRPQDRQFILSSKKLLLSDSGFYLCAWSPRLETYGYTFGSGTRLTVV.

This clone was detected only once. This rearrangement joins TRBV3-1 (or the pseudogene TRBV3-2) to TRBJ1-4; D unclear. This CDR3 is built from 14 residues. V lost 4 bases to trimming and J lost 0 bases, with 6 bases between them. Germline CDR1 reads LGHDT; CDR2 reads YNNKEL (reference sequence). The CDR3 DNA sequence: TGTGCCAGCAGCCCTACGTCAACTAATGAAAAACTGTTTTTT. It is translated as CASSPTSTNEKLFF.

The chain couples TRBV28 to TRBJ2-1; tentatively, D is TRBD2 (7 bases). With 8 bases removed from V and 9 bases from J, the gap between germline ends came to 23 bases. Germline V gene sequence: CDR1 MDHEN, CDR2 SYDVKM. The CDR3 covers 15 residues. As DNA, the CDR3 is TGTGCCAGCCGGGGGGCAGGGGTTCTTCTTGGTGAGCAGTTCTTC. Its translation is CASRGAGVLLGEQFF.

This clone occurred once. This chain joins TRBV6-5 and TRBJ1-6, with no clear D. With 2 bases removed from V and 10 bases from J, the gap between germline ends came to 9 bases. The CDR3 is made up of 13 amino acids. CDR1 is MNHEY, CDR2 SVGAGI, per germline. CDR3 in amino acids: CASSYARESPLHF. CDR3 nucleotide sequence: TGTGCCAGCAGTTACGCCCGGGAATCACCCCTCCACTTT.

This chain connects TRBV28 to TRBJ1-2; D perhaps matches TRBD1 (5 bases). This CDR3 has 15 amino acids. Trimming took off 3 bases at V and 0 bases at J, with 11 bases between the two ends. Germline loops: CDR1 MDHEN, CDR2 SYDVKM. The CDR3 DNA reads TGTGCCAGCAGTTTTAGGACACCTCCTAACTATGGCTACACCTTC. It is translated as CASSFRTPPNYGYTF.

This chain uses TRBV5-5 with TRBJ1-1; tentative D call: TRBD1 (6 bases). The CDR3 contains 15 residues. V lost 1 base, J lost 4 bases, and 14 bases lay in between. CDR1 SGHKS and CDR2 YYEKEE come from the germline V gene (reference sequence). In nucleotides, the CDR3 is TGTGCCAGCAGCTTGCGGGGGGCGGGGAGCACTGAAGCTTTCTTT. This gives the protein CASSLRGAGSTEAFF.

The rearrangement uses TRBV6-4 and TRBJ2-1; 11 nucleotides match TRBD2. This CDR3 comprises 18 residues. V lost 0 bases and J lost 3; bases outside the gene matches: 7. CDR1 and CDR2 (germline): MRHNA, SNTAGT. The CDR3 coding sequence is TGTGCCAGCAGTGACTCTAGGCTAGCGGGGGGACACTACAATGAGCAGTTCTTC. This translates into CASSDSRLAGGHYNEQFF.

This chain connects TRBV7-9 to TRBJ2-7; the match to TRBD1 covers 8 bases. V dropped 5 bases and J dropped 0; count of bases not matched to a gene: 6. From germline, CDR1 is SEHNR and CDR2 FQNEAQ (reference sequence). The CDR3 has 15 amino acids. CDR3 region: CASSQGAGSSYEQYV. CDR3 nucleotides: TGTGCCAGCAGCCAGGGGGCAGGGAGCTCCTACGAGCAGTACGTC.

This chain uses TRBV6-1 with TRBJ2-7, with a weak D call TRBD2 (5 bases). The V gene lost 3 bases and the J gene lost 4 bases, with 7 bases spanning the gap. Germline values: CDR1 MNHNS, CDR2 SASEGT. This CDR3 region has 12 residues. The CDR3 here is CASSDAGYEQYV. CDR3 nucleotide sequence: TGTGCCAGCAGTGACGCGGGTTACGAGCAGTACGTC.

CDR3 in amino acids: CASSLQRQPGNGYTF. CDR3 in DNA: TGTGCCAGCAGCCTACAACGACAGCCAGGGAATGGCTACACCTTC. The chain uses TRBV7-2 and TRBJ1-2, with D possibly TRBD1 on 5 matching bases. This CDR3 region has 15 residues. CDR1 and CDR2 (germline): SGHTA, FQGNSA. V lost 5 bases and J 6 bases, leaving 19 bases between the germline ends. Drawing the rest from reference TRBV7-2 and TRBJ1-2, the complete variable domain is GAGVSQSPSNKVTEKGKDVELRCDPISGHTALYWYRQSLGQGLEFLIYFQGNSAPDKSGLPSDRFSAERTGGSVSTLTIQRTQQEDSAVYLCASSLQRQPGNGYTFGSGTRLTVV.

The chain employs TRBV18 and TRBJ2-5; maybe TRBD1 (6 bases). The germline V and J ends were trimmed by 3 bases and 14 bases, with 16 bases remaining between them. This CDR3 has 12 amino acids. Germline values: CDR1 KGHSH, CDR2 LQKENI. The DNA for the CDR3 is TGTGCCAGCTCACCTTTTAACAGGGAGTTATACTTC. Translation: CASSPFNRELYF. Combining the CDR3 with reference TRBV18 and TRBJ2-5 gives the whole variable domain NAGVMQNPRHLVRRRGQEARLRCSPMKGHSHVYWYRQLPEEGLKFMVYLQKENIIDESGMPKERFSAEFPKEGPSILRIQQVVRGDSAAYFCASSPFNRELYFGPGTRLLVL.

The chain recombines TRBV4-3 with TRBJ1-1; TRBD1 aligns across 9 bases. V lost 2 bases and J lost 11; bases outside the gene matches: 6. CDR3 length: 13 amino acids. Germline lookup yields CDR1 LGHNA and CDR2 YSLEER. CDR3: CASSQWTGDEAFF. The CDR3 bases are TGCGCCAGCAGCCAATGGACAGGGGATGAGGCTTTCTTT.

The V and J genes are TRBV12-3 or TRBV12-4 and TRBJ2-1; D is possibly TRBD1 (6 bases). CDR3 length equals 11 residues. Trimming cost V 1 base and J 13 bases, with 8 bases left between them. In nucleotides, the CDR3 is TGTGCCAGCAGTTTAGGGACAGTCCAGTTCTTC. It is translated as CASSLGTVQFF.

The chain employs TRBV7-8 and TRBJ2-5, with D possibly being TRBD2 (6 bases). The CDR3 runs 14 residues. Deletions cut 5 bases from V and 1 base from J, with 11 bases between. Germline V gene sequence: CDR1 SGHVS, CDR2 FQNEAQ. CDR3 nucleotides: TGTGCCAGCAGCCCTGGGGGACTCCAAGAGACCCAGTACTTC. It specifies CASSPGGLQETQYF.

This chain links TRBV2 with TRBJ2-6; no reliable D call. Trimming took off 3 bases at V and 0 bases at J, with 6 bases between the two ends. Germline lookup yields CDR1 SNHLY and CDR2 FYNNEI. The CDR3 loop spans 15 amino acids. CDR3 residues: CASSESFSGANVLTF. As DNA, the CDR3 is TGTGCCAGCAGTGAGTCTTTCTCTGGGGCCAACGTCCTGACTTTC. The whole variable domain, remainder taken from reference TRBV2 and TRBJ2-6, is EPEVTQTPSHQVTQMGQEVILRCVPISNHLYFYWYRQILGQKVEFLVSFYNNEISEKSEIFDDQFSVERPDGSNFTLKIRSTKLEDSAMYFCASSESFSGANVLTFGAGSRLTVL.

The chain uses TRBV4-1 and TRBJ2-5, with D tentatively TRBD1 (7 bases). The CDR3 sequence is 16 residues long. V gave up 1 base and J gave up 0 bases, with 12 bases separating them. Germline-derived CDR1 and CDR2 are MGHRA and YSYEKL. In DNA form, the CDR3 reads TGCGCCAGCAGCCAAGCCCCCAGGGGGGACCAAGAGACCCAGTACTTC. Protein sequence: CASSQAPRGDQETQYF.

The CDR3 loop reads CAWSVQEGAGGYTF. In DNA form, the CDR3 reads TGTGCCTGGAGTGTACAGGAGGGGGCCGGTGGCTACACCTTC. The rearrangement uses TRBV30 and TRBJ1-2, with 7 positions matching TRBD1. The germline V gene encodes CDR1 GTSNPN and CDR2 SVGIG (reference sequence). This CDR3 spans 14 amino acids. The V segment lost 0 bases and the J segment 7 bases; nucleotides outside the gene matches: 8.

V and J are TRBV19 and TRBJ2-3; 11 bases align to TRBD1. The CDR3 sequence is 16 residues long. Germline trimming cut 5 bases from V and 5 bases from J; bases unmatched to any gene: 9. Germline V gene sequence: CDR1 LNHDA, CDR2 SQIVND (reference sequence). DNA for the CDR3: TGTGCCAGTAGTTTTGCCGGGACAGGGGGGATAGATACGCAGTATTTT. Translating it yields CASSFAGTGGIDTQYF.